Shown below are 22 T cell receptor beta chains from a single sample sequenced in a study of blood T cell repertoires in COVID-19. Sequencing was performed with immunoSEQ multiplex PCR; in TCRdb, only in-frame clones are kept and a portion is missing. The table records about 86,000 clones, around 80% of them present only once. The sequenced sample was peripheral blood. These receptor sequences come from an older man with acute or convalescent COVID-19.

The chain couples TRBV5-6 to TRBJ1-2; D might be TRBD1 (6 bases). Trimming took off 1 base at V and 5 bases at J, with 9 bases between the two ends. The CDR3 covers 13 residues. Germline-derived CDR1 and CDR2 are SGHDT and YYEEEE. CDR3 residues: CASSLPGAYGYTF. The CDR3 DNA reads as TGTGCCAGCAGCTTGCCAGGGGCTTATGGCTACACCTTC.

V and J are TRBV3-1 (or the pseudogene TRBV3-2) and TRBJ2-4; 12 bases align to TRBD2. V dropped 0 bases and J dropped 6; count of bases not matched to a gene: 9. Germline V gives CDR1 LGHDT, CDR2 YNNKEL (reference sequence). The CDR3 has 18 amino acids. For the CDR3, the DNA is TGTGCCAGCAGCCAAGATCCCGGACTAGCGGGGTGGGGAAACATTCAGTACTTC. It specifies CASSQDPGLAGWGNIQYF.

V usage is TRBV19 and J usage is TRBJ2-1; possible D gene TRBD1, 5 bases. The germline gives CDR1 LNHDA, CDR2 SQIVND (reference sequence). This CDR3 has 10 amino acids. V lost 8 bases and J 8 bases, leaving 7 bases between the germline ends. The CDR3 here is CASGADEQFF. The CDR3, as DNA: TGTGCCAGTGGGGCTGATGAGCAGTTCTTC.

J is TRBJ2-5 and V is TRBV4-1; D unclear. The CDR3 loop spans 14 amino acids. From germline, CDR1 is MGHRA and CDR2 YSYEKL. V was pared by 3 bases and J by 0 bases, with 8 bases between. The chain's CDR3 is CASSHFRYQETQYF. For the CDR3, the DNA is TGCGCCAGCAGCCACTTTCGGTACCAAGAGACCCAGTACTTC.

About this clone itself: The junction departs from the called germline gene at one end, perhaps through a read error. V gene TRBV2 combines with J gene TRBJ1-5; D is ambiguous. This CDR3 is built from 15 residues. Germline loops: CDR1 SNHLY, CDR2 FYNNEI. CDR3 sequence reads: CASSEFEVENPPQHF. CDR3 in DNA: TGTGCCAGCAGTGAATTTGAGGTGGAGAATCCGCCCCAGCATTTT.

The gene calls are TRBV9 and TRBJ2-3; tentative D call: TRBD2 (5 bases). V lost 3 bases to trimming and J lost 3 bases, with 11 bases between them. Germline-derived CDR1 and CDR2 are SGDLS and YYNGEE. This CDR3 has 14 amino acids. In nucleotides, the CDR3 is TGTGCCAGCAGCGAGGAGGATACGACAGATACGCAGTATTTT. It translates to CASSEEDTTDTQYF.

The chain carries TRBV15 and TRBJ1-3, with 7 bases lining up with TRBD1. The CDR3 length is 16 residues. Germline CDR1 reads LNHNV; CDR2 reads YYDKDF (reference sequence). V shed 0 bases and J 5 bases; nucleotides not matched to a gene: 7. CDR3: CATSREGPGGRNTIYF. The DNA of the CDR3 is TGTGCCACCAGCAGAGAAGGCCCAGGGGGGAGAAACACCATATATTTT.

This clone was recorded a few times. J is TRBJ2-7 and V is TRBV28; TRBD1 is a possible D gene (5 bases). V was shortened by 5 bases and J by 1 base, with 12 bases between the two germline ends. Germline V gene data show CDR1 as MDHEN and CDR2 as SYDVKM. The CDR3 loop spans 14 amino acids. The CDR3 DNA follows: TGTGCCAGCAGTCTTCTGACAGAGTCCTACGAGCAGTACTTC. The encoded protein is CASSLLTESYEQYF.

The chain couples TRBV5-1 to TRBJ2-2; D is possibly TRBD2 (5 bases). CDR3 length: 13 amino acids. Trimming removed 5 bases from V and 4 bases from J, with 9 bases in between. Germline assignment: CDR1 SGHRS and CDR2 YFSETQ. The CDR3 is CASSSTTTGELFF. Written as DNA, the CDR3 is TGCGCCAGCAGTTCGACTACCACCGGGGAGCTGTTTTTT.

The chain is built from TRBV13 and TRBJ1-2, with D unresolved. The CDR3 has 15 amino acids. Trimming took 4 bases from V and 1 from J, leaving 13 bases between them. Germline CDR1 PRHDT, CDR2 FYEKMQ (reference sequence). The CDR3 DNA reads TGTGCCAGCAGCTCCCTTCTGAGGGATAACTATGGCTACACCTTC. Amino acid sequence: CASSSLLRDNYGYTF.

J is TRBJ1-1 and V is TRBV18; 8 bases map to TRBD1. The CDR3 sequence is 15 residues long. The trim removed 4 bases at V and 10 bases at J, leaving 14 bases unmatched. The V gene's germline CDR1 is KGHSH and CDR2 LQKENI. CDR3 residues: CASSRTGPIPQGAFF. The CDR3 region has the DNA TGTGCCAGCTCACGGACAGGGCCCATCCCGCAGGGAGCTTTCTTT.

This chain joins TRBV18 and TRBJ2-7; a weak D match, TRBD1 (6 bases). V lost 4 bases and J lost 2, with 15 bases in between. Germline CDR1 KGHSH, CDR2 LQKENI. The CDR3 is made up of 15 amino acids. CDR3 DNA: TGTGCCAGCTCACACGACAGGCCGACCGCCTACGAGCAGTACTTC. It translates to CASSHDRPTAYEQYF.

This sequence joins TRBV29-1 and TRBJ1-2; 8 bases are shared with TRBD1. The CDR3 runs 15 residues. CDR1 is SQVTM and CDR2 is ANQGSEA in the germline V gene. The V segment lost 5 bases and the J segment 3 bases; nucleotides outside the gene matches: 11. The CDR3 nucleotides read TGCAGCGTTAGCCCGGAGACAGGGGTTTACTATGGCTACACCTTC. Translated: CSVSPETGVYYGYTF.

This clone turned up a few times. The CDR3 DNA reads as TGTGCCAGCAGTTTCAGGGATACGCAGTATTTT. This encodes CASSFRDTQYF. The rearrangement links TRBV28 to TRBJ2-3; D not certain. The CDR3 runs 11 residues. V dropped 3 bases and J dropped 6 bases, with 4 bases sitting between them. Germline assignment: CDR1 MDHEN and CDR2 SYDVKM.

The V call is TRBV7-2, the J call TRBJ2-7; D perhaps matches TRBD2 (7 bases). Germline CDR1 is SGHTA and CDR2 is FQGNSA. The length of the CDR3 is 16 residues. Trimming left V 0 bases short and J 2 bases short, with 14 bases between. The CDR3 DNA sequence: TGTGCCAGCAGCTTAGCGTGGGCGGGGGCCACCTACGAGCAGTACTTC. It codes for CASSLAWAGATYEQYF. Together with reference TRBV7-2 and TRBJ2-7, the CDR3 gives the full variable domain: GAGVSQSPSNKVTEKGKDVELRCDPISGHTALYWYRQSLGQGLEFLIYFQGNSAPDKSGLPSDRFSAERTGGSVSTLTIQRTQQEDSAVYLCASSLAWAGATYEQYFGPGTRLTVT.

V usage is TRBV7-8 and J usage is TRBJ2-4; tentative D call: TRBD1 (6 bases). This CDR3 region has 15 residues. CDR1 is SGHVS, CDR2 FQNEAQ, per germline. Trimming removed 1 base from V and 1 base from J, with 8 bases in between. CDR3 region: CASSLDRGAKNIQYF. The CDR3 bases are TGTGCCAGCAGCTTAGATAGGGGGGCCAAAAACATTCAGTACTTC.

J is TRBJ1-5 and V is TRBV27; D gene uncertain. This CDR3 is built from 14 residues. CDR1 and CDR2 from the germline V gene are MNHEY and SMNVEV (reference sequence). V shed 8 bases and J shed 0 bases, with 11 bases lying between them. The CDR3 DNA is TGTGCCAGCCGCGGGCGTTCTAGCAATCAGCCCCAGCATTTT. It yields the protein CASRGRSSNQPQHF.

The gene calls are TRBV19 and TRBJ1-1, with D hard to call. CDR1 is LNHDA, CDR2 SQIVND, per germline (reference sequence). The CDR3 is 14 residues long. Trimming cost V 3 bases and J 2 bases, with 10 bases left between them. This CDR3 is CASSIGGANTEAFF. For the CDR3, the DNA is TGTGCCAGTAGTATTGGAGGCGCTAACACTGAAGCTTTCTTT.

The genes are TRBV28 and TRBJ2-7, with D perhaps matching TRBD1 (5 bases). The germline CDR1 and CDR2 sequences are MDHEN and SYDVKM. Trimming took 5 bases from V and 6 from J, leaving 11 bases between them. CDR3 size: 12 residues. CDR3 nucleotides: TGTGCCAGCAGTCCCCCCCAGGGCGAGCAGTACGTC. Translating gives CASSPPQGEQYV.

In this sample, this clone turned up once. V gene TRBV7-2 combines with J gene TRBJ1-1; 7 nucleotides line up with TRBD1. The CDR3 is 17 amino acids. Germline trimming cut 5 bases from V and 0 bases from J; bases unmatched to any gene: 12. Looked up from germline, CDR1 is SGHTA and CDR2 is FQGNSA. The CDR3 DNA reads as TGTGCCAGCAGCCCCCGGGGCAGGGGGACCATGAACACTGAAGCTTTCTTT. Protein: CASSPRGRGTMNTEAFF. Complete variable domain (other parts from reference TRBV7-2 and TRBJ1-1): GAGVSQSPSNKVTEKGKDVELRCDPISGHTALYWYRQSLGQGLEFLIYFQGNSAPDKSGLPSDRFSAERTGGSVSTLTIQRTQQEDSAVYLCASSPRGRGTMNTEAFFGQGTRLTVV.

The rearrangement joins TRBV5-4 to TRBJ1-3; D call uncertain. V lost 5 bases and J 3 bases, leaving 9 bases between the germline ends. Per the germline V gene, CDR1 is SGHNT and CDR2 is YYREEE (reference sequence). The length of the CDR3 is 13 residues. The CDR3 loop is CASRNLRGNTIYF. Here the CDR3 DNA reads TGTGCCAGCAGGAATTTGCGTGGAAACACCATATATTTT.

This chain joins TRBV3-1 (or the pseudogene TRBV3-2) and TRBJ2-2; 12 nucleotides match TRBD1. CDR3 length equals 16 residues. Unmatched junction bases numbered 4, after V lost 3 bases and J lost 5 bases. Looked up from germline, CDR1 is LGHDT and CDR2 is YNNKEL (reference sequence). Here the CDR3 DNA reads TGTGCCAGCAGCCAGCCGGGACAGGGGGCTACCGGGGAGCTGTTTTTT. Translated, it gives CASSQPGQGATGELFF.